This is a list of T cell receptor beta chains from one sample in a study of CD8+ T cells in alopecia areata. The repertoire was sequenced with immunoSEQ multiplex PCR; TCRdb's copy has only in-frame clones and lacks some. Here the sample spans 200,000 to 250,000 clones, 50% to 70% being singletons. The source was CD4+ T cells sorted from blood, collected at week 0. The receptors stem from a human donor with alopecia areata. CDR3s include the opening cysteine and the closing phenylalanine or tryptophan. A D gene is named only where the DNA matches it firmly. Rows may omit the clone size; those that give it use once, few, many or a size class.

NA | NA | TRBJ2-2 | TRBV9 | TGTGCCAGCAGCGTAGAACAGAACCCAATTCAGAACACCGGGGAGCTGTTTTTT | CASSVEQNPIQNTGELFF
TRBD1 | few | TRBJ2-3 | TRBV5-6 | TGTGCCAGCAGCGTGGGACAGGGAACAGATACGCAGTATTTT | CASSVGQGTDTQYF
NA | NA | TRBJ2-6 | TRBV27 | TGTGCCAGCAGTTTGGTCCGTGGGGGGGCCAACGTCCTGACTTTC | CASSLVRGGANVLTF
TRBD1 | NA | TRBJ2-7 | TRBV18 | TGTGCCAGCTCACCCCCGACAGGGAACATGGACGAGCAGTACTTC | CASSPPTGNMDEQYF
TRBD1 | NA | TRBJ1-5 | TRBV6-6 | TGTGCCAGCAGTACACAGGGGGCCAACAATCAGCCCCAGCATTTT | CASSTQGANNQPQHF
NA | few | TRBJ2-5 | TRBV29-1 | TGCAGCGTTGAATTCACTGGAAAGACCCAGTACTTC | CSVEFTGKTQYF
TRBD1 | NA | TRBJ2-2 | TRBV30 | TGTGCCTGGAGGGCGACAGGGGGTCCCACCGGGGAGCTGTTTTTT | CAWRATGGPTGELFF
NA | few | TRBJ2-4 | TRBV9 | TGTGCCAGCAGCGTAGTAGGGAGTGAGTTCGACATTCAGTACTTC | CASSVVGSEFDIQYF
TRBD2 | NA | TRBJ2-6 | TRBV29-1 | TGCAGCGTAGCGGGAGGACGACTCTCTGGGGCCAACGTCCTGACTTTC | CSVAGGRLSGANVLTF
TRBD2 | NA | TRBJ2-3 | TRBV5-6 | TGTGCCAGCAGCTTGGCGGTACTAGCGGTGAAGCGAGATACGCAGTATTTT | CASSLAVLAVKRDTQYF
NA | few | TRBJ1-1 | TRBV19 | TGTGCCAGTAGCCTCTATACGGGGGGCGGCATGAACACTGAAGCTTTCTTT | CASSLYTGGGMNTEAFF
NA | NA | TRBJ2-7 | TRBV29-1 | TGCAGCGTTGTAAAGGACGCCGCCTACGAGCAGTACTTC | CSVVKDAAYEQYF
NA | many | TRBJ2-7 | TRBV5-1 | TGCGCCAGCAGCTTTTTATCCCGGGACCTTGGCCCCTACGAGCAGTACTTC | CASSFLSRDLGPYEQYF
TRBD1 | NA | TRBJ1-1 | TRBV6-4 | TGTGCCAGCAGTCCTACAGGGGGAGGCACTGAAGCTTTCTTT | CASSPTGGGTEAFF
TRBD1 | NA | TRBJ1-2 | TRBV29-1 | TGCAGCGTTTCCGACAGGGGAGGCTATGGCTACACCTTC | CSVSDRGGYGYTF
TRBD2 | NA | TRBJ2-5 | TRBV7-9 | TGTGCCAGCAGCCGCCTAGCGGGGGTGGAGACCCAGTACTTC | CASSRLAGVETQYF
NA | few | TRBJ2-1 | TRBV27 | TGTGCCAGCAGTTCGACCCTAGGGGGTATCTCCTACAATGAGCAGTTCTTC | CASSSTLGGISYNEQFF
NA | NA | TRBJ2-1 | TRBV4-1 | TGCGCCAGCAGCCTGGGGACAGCGGGAGTTCTTTCCTACAATGAGCAGTTCTTC | CASSLGTAGVLSYNEQFF
TRBD1 | NA | TRBJ1-2 | TRBV5-1 | TGCGCCAGCAGCACCCGGACAGGAGGGGGCTACACCTTC | CASSTRTGGGYTF
NA | NA | TRBJ1-3 | TRBV29-1 | TGCAGCGTTCGCGACAGCTCTGGAAACACCATATATTTT | CSVRDSSGNTIYF